Listed below are T cell receptor beta chains from one sample, sequenced in a study of cytomegalovirus exposure and HLA in healthy donors. Here immunoSEQ multiplex PCR was the method, and the copy in TCRdb shows in-frame clones only, minus some. The sample includes some 160,000 clones, approximately 80% of them seen just once. Sequenced input: PBMCs. All receptors come from a woman aged 45-59 years in good health and CMV-seronegative. CDR3s leave out the opening cysteine and the closing phenylalanine or tryptophan. Fields, in order: V gene, clone size, J gene, CDR3 protein. Not all rows give a size; the values are once, few, many and, for expanded clones, a class.

>TRBV7-2|.|TRBJ1-5
ASSLRTGGASQPQH
>TRBV19|.|TRBJ2-7
ASRAGGEGEQY
>TRBV18|.|TRBJ2-7
ASSPKDISYEQY
>TRBV15|.|TRBJ2-3
ATSSRGGTDTQY
>TRBV4-3|.|TRBJ2-1
ASSRIGGAKNEQF
>TRBV28|.|TRBJ2-7
ASSSRVGTGSLEQY
>TRBV11-2|.|TRBJ1-2
ASRNTAGYGYT
>TRBV4-1|once|TRBJ2-3
ASSPGTLTDTQY
>TRBV10-1|.|TRBJ1-1
ASSSGRGTEAF
>TRBV5-5|.|TRBJ2-3
ASSLSGKNTDTQY
>TRBV5-1|.|TRBJ2-5
ASSLLGNGKETQY
>TRBV28|.|TRBJ1-6
ASSLTRGQSPLH
>TRBV5-1|.|TRBJ2-5
ASSLGGGTEETQY
>TRBV25-1|few|TRBJ1-1
ASPVQGTF
>TRBV5-1|.|TRBJ1-2
ASSLEAGNGYT
>TRBV7-3|.|TRBJ2-1
ASSYEYGQGHNEQF
>TRBV5-4|few|TRBJ2-3
ASSLYKDTQY
>TRBV4-3|once|TRBJ2-7
ASSQGTRAPYEQY
>TRBV19|few|TRBJ1-1
ASSILRNTEAF
>TRBV5-5|.|TRBJ2-7
ASRQRLAGGPGLYEQY
>TRBV18|.|TRBJ2-7
ASSRDSGGGGYEQY
>TRBV7-2|few|TRBJ1-2
ASSSGAGGHYGYT
>TRBV19|.|TRBJ1-5
ASSIPGQPQH
>TRBV19|.|TRBJ2-7
ASNPLVGYEQY
>TRBV6-1|.|TRBJ2-5
ASSPPTYLAN
>TRBV4-2|.|TRBJ2-3
ASSQDLGLAGIGQY
>TRBV5-4|.|TRBJ2-5
ASSNAGVRETQY
>TRBV11-2|.|TRBJ2-1
ASRTWGLAGVHNEQF
>TRBV2|.|TRBJ1-1
ASSRGPSNTEAF
>TRBV5-1|.|TRBJ2-7
ASSLVTANYEQY
>TRBV11-2|.|TRBJ2-7
ASSFVQGSYEQY
>TRBV14|.|TRBJ1-5
ASSQDGGANQPQH
>TRBV29-1|.|TRBJ2-7
SVRRQGFHEQY
>TRBV18|.|TRBJ2-1
ASSPTGSRGYNEQF
>TRBV18|.|TRBJ1-2
ASSLQGLNYGYT
>TRBV30|.|TRBJ2-1
AWSVKAGGPNEQF
>TRBV5-6|.|TRBJ2-3
ASSYIDRDRTDTQY
>TRBV10-3|.|TRBJ2-3
AIRQGQAPTDTQY
>TRBV6-4|.|TRBJ1-4
ASSYQQGTGEKLF
>TRBV18|.|TRBJ2-2
ASSPGVGAGTGELF
>TRBV5-1|.|TRBJ2-5
ASSFLGQETQY
>TRBV5-1|.|TRBJ2-7
ASSSGGTVGYEQY
>TRBV4-1|.|TRBJ1-5
ASSQDQEVQPQH
>TRBV6-5|once|TRBJ1-2
ASTYDRGQGYT
>TRBV15|once|TRBJ2-1
ATSRDGAGDNEQF
>TRBV5-6|.|TRBJ1-5
ASSLGQISNQPQH
>TRBV5-1|.|TRBJ2-7
ASSLRALNDEQY
>TRBV6-4|.|TRBJ1-2
ASSGSGDGYT
>TRBV5-4|few|TRBJ1-3
ASSLGPYSGNTIY
>TRBV2|.|TRBJ2-6
ASTRGSGANVLT
>TRBV7-8|.|TRBJ2-3
ASSGLAGFTDTQY
>TRBV7-2|.|TRBJ2-3
ASSFEQGDTQY
>TRBV7-9|.|TRBJ2-1
ASSTTGGMDEQF
>TRBV5-1|.|TRBJ2-1
ASRAAGSWGRSGRNEQF
>TRBV30|.|TRBJ2-5
AWSVYGLAGNQETQY
>TRBV6-5|.|TRBJ2-7
ASTQYWTGGDEQY
>TRBV4-1|.|TRBJ2-1
ASSLRFRGSYNEQF